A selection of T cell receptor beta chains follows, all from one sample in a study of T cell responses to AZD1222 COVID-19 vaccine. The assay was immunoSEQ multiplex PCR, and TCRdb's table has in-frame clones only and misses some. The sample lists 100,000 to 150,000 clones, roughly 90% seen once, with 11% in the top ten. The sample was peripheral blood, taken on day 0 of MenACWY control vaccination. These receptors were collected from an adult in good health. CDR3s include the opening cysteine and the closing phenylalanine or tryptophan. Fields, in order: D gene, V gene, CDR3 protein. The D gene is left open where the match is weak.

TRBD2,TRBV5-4,CATELGQGAGNTGELFF
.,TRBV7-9,CASSQGEGTDTQYF
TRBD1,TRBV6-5,CASNKGDRGYEQYF
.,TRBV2,CASSPLGPSLGAGELFF
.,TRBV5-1,CASSLVEVGQETQYF
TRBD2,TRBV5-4,CASSTPVAGLNTGELFF
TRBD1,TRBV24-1,CATSEAGTGVNQPQHF
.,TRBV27,CASTGGGGTEAFF
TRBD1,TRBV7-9,CASSPRDRLANYGYTF
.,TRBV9,CASSVKPNTFANTGELFF
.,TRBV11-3,CASSFRETYEQYF
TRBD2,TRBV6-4,CASRLAGSDTQYF
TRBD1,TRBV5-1,CASSKDRVNNEQFF
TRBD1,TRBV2,CASRDGTEAGNTIYF
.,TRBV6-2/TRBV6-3,CASSYSPRLAINTGELFF
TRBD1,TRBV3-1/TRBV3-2,CASSLRDRVTEQYF
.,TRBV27,CASSPGDLDGYTF
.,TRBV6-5,CASSYGGREQFF
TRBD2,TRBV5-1,CASSLVAGGPGHRFF
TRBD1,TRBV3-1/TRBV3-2,CASSRQGAGYTF
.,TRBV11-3,CASSLVGQETQYF
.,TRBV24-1,CATSDPGLGYGYTF
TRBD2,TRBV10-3,CAIKRESGTSEQYF
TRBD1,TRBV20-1,CSASGGQGREGMDEQFF
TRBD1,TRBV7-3,CASSQGGYTEAFF
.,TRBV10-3,CAISDGLIYGYTF
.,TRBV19,CASSIGRLSHTEAFF
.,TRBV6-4,CASSKADRTDTQYF
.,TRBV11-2,CASSPGLRNEQFF
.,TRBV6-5,CASSYGRFTEAFF
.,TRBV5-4,CASSSESRETQYF
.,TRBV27,CASSPSSRRAVDTQYF